Here is one T cell receptor beta chain with its context. Its antigen is as yet unknown. The source of the sample is a study of OX40 agonist ivuxolimab in advanced cancers. The protocol was immunoSEQ multiplex PCR, while the TCRdb copy is restricted to in-frame clones and leaves out a portion. This table has about 12,000 clones, under 80% appearing once. The study, taken as a whole, reports: Antigen specificity was not determined for the expanded peripheral T cells.

The CDR3 extends over 14 amino acids. V gave up 0 bases and J gave up 4 bases, with 10 bases separating them. The germline gives CDR1 SGDLS, CDR2 YYNGEE. This TCR was sampled from an adult with an advanced solid tumor such as melanoma, head and neck, liver or kidney cancer. Specimen: CD4+ or CD8+ T cells sorted from blood, collected in a trial of the OX40 agonist ivuxolimab. The rearrangement uses TRBV9 and TRBJ2-5; TRBD2 might be the D (5 bases). DNA for the CDR3: TGTGCCAGCAGCGTAGACGGGAATATAGAGACCCAGTACTTC. As protein: CASSVDGNIETQYF.